The 10 T cell receptor beta chains given below trace back to one sample, sequenced in a study. Method: immunoSEQ multiplex PCR; TCRdb's copy keeps in-frame clones and lacks some. Of 40,000 to 55,000 clones detected, more than 80% appear once; the ten largest clones hold about 10%. Sequencing was done on a sample of PBMCs. Receptors were obtained from a man aged 40-55 years with rheumatoid arthritis.

This clone was observed a handful of times. The CDR3 DNA reads as TGTGCCAGCAGCCCTCGCGGGAGCGATCAGCCCCAGCATTTT. It codes for CASSPRGSDQPQHF. J is TRBJ1-5 and V is TRBV9; no definite D call. This CDR3 comprises 14 residues. Germline CDR1 is SGDLS and CDR2 is YYNGEE. V shed 4 bases and J shed 5 bases, with 13 bases lying between them.

This clone was detected only a few times. This chain uses TRBV6-5 with TRBJ1-2, with TRBD1 matching 7 bases. Germline V lookup: CDR1 MNHEY, CDR2 SVGAGI. The CDR3 length is 12 residues. V lost 11 bases to trimming and J lost 8 bases; unmatched junction nucleotides: 11. The CDR3 nucleotides read TGTGCCGTGAGAGAGGGGGCGAGAGGCTACACCTTC. It translates to CAVREGARGYTF.

The genes are TRBV28 and TRBJ2-1, with no clear D. CDR1 MDHEN and CDR2 SYDVKM come from the germline V gene. The CDR3 spans 13 residues. V lost 2 bases to trimming and J lost 9 bases, with 11 bases between them. The CDR3 DNA reads as TGTGCCAGCAGTTTACGAGACTTCGGTGAGCAGTTCTTC. It codes for CASSLRDFGEQFF.

The chain recombines TRBV7-9 with TRBJ1-4; 9 bases are a match to TRBD1. Per the germline V gene, CDR1 is SEHNR and CDR2 is FQNEAQ (reference sequence). The V gene end was trimmed by 7 bases and the J gene end by 5 bases; junction bases not matched to a gene: 5. CDR3 size: 14 residues. The CDR3: CASTLGQGNEKLFF. The CDR3 DNA is TGTGCCAGCACCCTGGGACAGGGAAATGAAAAACTGTTTTTT.

The J gene is TRBJ2-7, the V gene TRBV19, with 8 nucleotides matching TRBD1. After removal of 2 bases from V and 7 bases from J, the junction contained 7 bases not matched to a gene. In germline, CDR1 is LNHDA, CDR2 SQIVND (reference sequence). The CDR3 sequence is 14 residues long. This CDR3 reads CASSIRQGAGEQYF. CDR3 coding DNA: TGTGCCAGTAGTATACGTCAGGGGGCAGGAGAGCAGTACTTC.

This clone was seen only once. This chain joins TRBV19 and TRBJ1-1; no definite D call. There are 15 residues in the CDR3. V lost 7 bases to trimming and J lost 1 base, with 16 bases between them. Germline V lookup: CDR1 LNHDA, CDR2 SQIVND (reference sequence). CDR3 sequence reads: CASKGGSNKNTEAFF. CDR3 nucleotides: TGTGCCAGTAAAGGAGGGAGCAACAAGAACACTGAAGCTTTCTTT.

The V and J genes are TRBV7-2 and TRBJ2-5, with TRBD1 as a possible D gene (6 bases). The germline V and J ends were trimmed by 5 bases and 2 bases, with 15 bases remaining between them. From germline, CDR1 is SGHTA and CDR2 FQGNSA. The CDR3 length is 15 residues. The CDR3, as DNA: TGTGCCAGCAGCCTGCAGACAGGAATTCAAGAGACCCAGTACTTC. Translated: CASSLQTGIQETQYF.

This rearrangement joins TRBV5-1 to TRBJ2-7; tentatively, D is TRBD2 (5 bases). The CDR3 totals 15 residues. Trimming cost V 4 bases and J 7 bases, with 21 bases left between them. Germline V gene data show CDR1 as SGHRS and CDR2 as YFSETQ. The CDR3 sequence: CASSTRAPGSLEQYF. The CDR3 DNA reads as TGCGCCAGCAGCACGAGGGCCCCAGGATCGTTAGAGCAGTACTTC.

The chain carries TRBV18 and TRBJ2-4; D is unclear. Between the trimmed V and J ends, which lost 3 bases and 3 bases, there was a span of 9 bases. The CDR3 consists of 14 residues. The germline V gene encodes CDR1 KGHSH and CDR2 LQKENI. The CDR3 sequence: CASSPGQIKNIQYF. In DNA, the CDR3 is TGTGCCAGCTCACCGGGTCAGATCAAAAACATTCAGTACTTC.

The CDR3 spells CASSPLGTNGYEQYF. The CDR3 region has the DNA TGTGCCAGCTCTCCCCTAGGGACAAACGGCTACGAGCAGTACTTC. J is TRBJ2-7 and V is TRBV18; D perhaps matches TRBD1 (6 bases). The germline V gene has CDR1 KGHSH and CDR2 LQKENI. V lost 6 bases to trimming and J lost 3 bases, with 18 bases between them. CDR3 length: 15 amino acids. Complete variable domain (other parts from reference TRBV18 and TRBJ2-7): NAGVMQNPRHLVRRRGQEARLRCSPMKGHSHVYWYRQLPEEGLKFMVYLQKENIIDESGMPKERFSAEFPKEGPSILRIQQVVRGDSAAYFCASSPLGTNGYEQYFGPGTRLTVT.